The 2 T cell receptor beta chains below all came from one sample that was sequenced in a study of human T cells and chemical hapten exposure (TCRdb year 2021). Sample time point, as interpreted from the label and publication: patch test 2, 6 weeks after DPC sensitization. Sample treatment or condition, as interpreted from the label and publication: therapeutic diphenylcyclopropenone sensitization with weekly scalp DPC. Library construction relied on RACE. For sequencing, a NextSeq 500 was employed. Through fastp at Q25 and MiXCR, TCRdb rebuilt clones from the public reads, retaining in-frame beta chains. For every CDR3 protein sequence, its rows merge into one entry that carries the most common genes and DNA. The sample records 85,000 or so distinct CDR3 sequences, roughly 11% of which are singletons. The ten largest clones capture 1.6% of the sample. The sample in question was whole blood, obtained in connection with sensitization to the hapten diphenylcyclopropenone (DPC). All receptors come from a man younger than 30 with alopecia areata. Some clones in this sample may be carry-over from other donors' samples.

This clonotype was observed many times. The chain couples TRBV5-6 to TRBJ2-5; D is possibly TRBD1 or TRBD2 (6 bases each). V dropped 0 bases and J dropped 2 bases, with 11 bases sitting between them. In germline, CDR1 is SGHDT, CDR2 YYEEEE. The CDR3 has 15 amino acids. This CDR3 is CASSLAGGPQETQYF. DNA for the CDR3: TGTGCCAGCAGCTTGGCCGGGGGCCCTCAAGAGACCCAGTACTTC. The full variable domain, its missing parts supplied by reference TRBV5-6 and TRBJ2-5, is DAGVTQSPTHLIKTRGQQVTLRCSPKSGHDTVSWYQQALGQGPQFIFQYYEEEERQRGNFPDRFSGHQFPNYSSELNVNALLLGDSALYLCASSLAGGPQETQYFGPGTRLLVL.

The V call is TRBV11-2, the J call TRBJ2-5; the match to TRBD2 covers 12 bases. Germline V CDR1 and CDR2: SGHAT, FQNNGV. The J segment lost 2 bases and the V segment lost 5 bases, leaving 6 bases of the junction unmatched. The CDR3 contains 16 residues. The CDR3 nucleotides read TGTGCCAGCAGCCCCCGACTAGCGGGGGCTCAAGAGACCCAGTACTTC. It codes for CASSPRLAGAQETQYF.